This entry lists 22 T cell receptor beta chains sequenced from one sample in a study of shared clonotypes between healthy human individuals. Method: immunoSEQ multiplex PCR; TCRdb's copy keeps in-frame clones and lacks some. Of millions of clones in the sample, just over 90% were seen once. Input material: naive CD4+ T cells sorted from blood. As to subset: CD45RA+ positively selected. These receptors were taken from a man younger than 30 in good health.

Points on this clone: Additional DNA sequences in this sample encode the identical CDR3. The chain has TRBV5-4 and TRBJ2-7; no definite D call. The germline gives CDR1 SGHNT, CDR2 YYREEE (reference sequence). This CDR3 has 13 amino acids. V was cut by 0 bases and J by 2 bases, with 6 bases left in between. Here the CDR3 DNA reads TGTGCCAGCAGCTTGGCTGGAACCTACGAGCAGTACTTC. Amino acid sequence: CASSLAGTYEQYF. The full variable domain, completed using reference TRBV5-4 and TRBJ2-7, is ETGVTQSPTHLIKTRGQQVTLRCSSQSGHNTVSWYQQALGQGPQFIFQYYREEENGRGNFPPRFSGLQFPNYSSELNVNALELDDSALYLCASSLAGTYEQYFGPGTRLTVT.

The V call is TRBV5-1, the J call TRBJ2-1; TRBD2 aligns across 13 bases. The germline CDR1 and CDR2 sequences are SGHRS and YFSETQ. Losses at the gene ends were 4 bases for V and 6 bases for J; bases not matched to a gene: 13. There are 18 residues in the CDR3. This CDR3 reads CASSVGLAGRPTGNEQFF. The DNA for the CDR3 is TGCGCCAGCAGCGTGGGACTAGCGGGAAGACCGACGGGCAATGAGCAGTTCTTC.

The chain recombines TRBV4-3 with TRBJ2-7; D is unresolved. V lost 0 bases, J lost 2 bases, and 11 bases lay in between. Germline-derived CDR1 and CDR2 are LGHNA and YSLEER. The CDR3 is 15 residues long. The chain's CDR3 is CASSQDLRATYEQYF. The CDR3 DNA is TGCGCCAGCAGCCAAGATCTTCGGGCGACCTACGAGCAGTACTTC.

The chain links TRBV28 to TRBJ1-5; D may be TRBD1 (6 bases). The CDR3 has 15 amino acids. Per the germline V gene, CDR1 is MDHEN and CDR2 is SYDVKM. Deletions cut 7 bases from V and 2 bases from J, with 15 bases between. The CDR3 sequence: CASKNGGGGNQPQHF. CDR3 sequence (DNA): TGTGCCAGCAAAAACGGCGGGGGCGGCAATCAGCCCCAGCATTTT.

The chain recombines TRBV23-1 with TRBJ1-1; 7 nucleotides line up with TRBD1. TRBV23-1 belongs to the ORF category, with a function that is uncertain. The J segment lost 1 base and the V segment lost 2 bases, leaving 7 bases of the junction unmatched. This CDR3 is 16 amino acids long. The DNA of the CDR3 is TGCGCCAGCAGTCAACCAGAGACAGGGAGGAACACTGAAGCTTTCTTT. Its translation: CASSQPETGRNTEAFF.

The V and J genes are TRBV6-5 and TRBJ2-5; possibly TRBD2 for D (6 bases). This CDR3 spans 15 amino acids. From germline, CDR1 is MNHEY and CDR2 SVGAGI. V was pared by 7 bases and J by 1 base, with 16 bases between. This CDR3 reads CASTIFGAGQETQYF. The CDR3 DNA reads as TGTGCCAGCACCATCTTTGGAGCGGGCCAAGAGACCCAGTACTTC.

The gene calls are TRBV6-1 and TRBJ1-6; possible D gene TRBD1, 6 bases. Germline CDR1 is MNHNS and CDR2 is SASEGT. CDR3 length equals 15 residues. Trimming cost V 5 bases and J 7 bases, with 15 bases left between them. The CDR3 bases are TGTGCCAGCAGTCTCCGACAGGCCAACAATTCACCCCTCCACTTT. This gives the protein CASSLRQANNSPLHF.

V is TRBV10-3 and J is TRBJ2-1; 8 bases are shared with TRBD1. CDR3 length: 15 residues. Trimming cost V 7 bases and J 0 bases; bases outside gene matches: 5. Germline CDR1 ENHRY, CDR2 SYGVKD. CDR3 nucleotides: TGTGCCATCACTACCGGGACAGGCTCCTACAATGAGCAGTTCTTC. This gives the protein CAITTGTGSYNEQFF.

The V call is TRBV4-2, the J call TRBJ2-7; the match to TRBD2 covers 11 bases. The V segment lost 1 base and the J segment 4 bases; nucleotides outside the gene matches: 6. CDR3 length equals 16 residues. Per germline, CDR1 LGHNA and CDR2 YNFKEQ. The CDR3 DNA is TGTGCCAGCAGCCAAGTACAGGCTAGCGGGGGGTACGAGCAGTACTTC. Translated: CASSQVQASGGYEQYF.

The chain links TRBV10-2 to TRBJ2-7; D remains ambiguous. The CDR3 length is 13 residues. Per germline, CDR1 WSHSY and CDR2 SAAADI. The germline V and J ends were trimmed by 4 bases and 3 bases, with 10 bases remaining between them. This chain's CDR3 is CASSGSLFYEQYF. The CDR3 DNA reads TGCGCCAGCAGTGGGAGCCTCTTCTACGAGCAGTACTTC.

This chain links TRBV6-1 with TRBJ2-1, with D tentatively TRBD1 (6 bases). CDR3 length equals 15 residues. Germline CDR1 is MNHNS and CDR2 is SASEGT. The V end lost 7 bases, the J end lost 3 bases, and 16 bases lay between the germline ends. CDR3 region: CASNDQGQNYNEQFF. CDR3 bases: TGTGCCAGCAATGACCAGGGACAAAACTACAATGAGCAGTTCTTC.

This clone has more than one count but fewer than ten. This chain connects TRBV27 to TRBJ1-1; maybe TRBD1 (6 bases). This CDR3 has 14 amino acids. V gave up 6 bases and J gave up 1 base, with 12 bases separating them. CDR1 and CDR2 from the germline V gene are MNHEY and SMNVEV (reference sequence). CDR3 DNA sequence: TGTGCCAGCAGATCAACAGGGCCGAACACTGAAGCTTTCTTT. Translated, it gives CASRSTGPNTEAFF.

The chain has TRBV7-9 and TRBJ1-1; 7 bases map to TRBD1. CDR1 SEHNR and CDR2 FQNEAQ come from the germline V gene (reference sequence). J was trimmed by 13 bases and V by 0 bases; bases with no gene match: 14. The CDR3 covers 15 residues. Here the CDR3 DNA reads TGTGCCAGCAGCTTAGCCTTTGGGACAGAAACGGAGGGTTTCTTT. Protein sequence: CASSLAFGTETEGFF.

The chain combines TRBV29-1 with TRBJ2-7; TRBD1 is a possible D gene (6 bases). Germline CDR1 reads SQVTM; CDR2 reads ANQGSEA. The V and J ends lost 0 bases and 2 bases respectively, with 11 bases between them. The CDR3 extends over 14 amino acids. CDR3: CSVEDWTAPYEQYF. CDR3 coding DNA: TGCAGCGTTGAAGATTGGACAGCGCCCTACGAGCAGTACTTC.

This clone was seen just once. This chain links TRBV5-1 with TRBJ1-6, with 12 bases that match TRBD1. The J segment lost 3 bases and the V segment lost 4 bases, leaving 5 bases of the junction unmatched. Germline CDR1 and CDR2: SGHRS and YFSETQ. This CDR3 comprises 17 residues. CDR3 DNA sequence: TGCGCCAGCAGCGCCGGGACAGGGGGCTTCTATAATTCACCCCTCCACTTT. Protein sequence: CASSAGTGGFYNSPLHF.

The gene calls are TRBV12-5 and TRBJ2-2; D possibly corresponds to TRBD2 (6 bases). Looked up from germline, CDR1 is LGHNT and CDR2 is FRNRAP. V dropped 5 bases and J dropped 6 bases, with 22 bases sitting between them. This CDR3 is built from 17 residues. The CDR3 sequence is CASGRRKVQEGPGELFF. The CDR3 DNA reads TGTGCTAGTGGTAGGAGGAAGGTACAGGAGGGACCCGGGGAGCTGTTTTTT.

This clone has more than one count but fewer than ten. This CDR3 is also generated by other DNA sequences in the sample. V and J are TRBV20-1 and TRBJ1-1; D not certain. The CDR3 has 11 amino acids. Germline V gene sequence: CDR1 DFQATT, CDR2 SNEGSKA (reference sequence). V was pared by 3 bases and J by 4 bases, with 6 bases between. Here the CDR3 reads CSASKATEAFF. The DNA for the CDR3 is TGCAGTGCTAGTAAGGCCACTGAAGCTTTCTTT.

The V and J genes are TRBV10-1 and TRBJ1-4; 7 bases are a match to TRBD1. The CDR3 has 15 residues. Trimming took 9 bases from V and 5 from J; bases not matched to a gene: 12. CDR1 WNHNN and CDR2 SYGVQD come from the germline V gene (reference sequence). CDR3 amino acids: CASRGRQPSNEKLFF. CDR3 coding DNA: TGCGCCAGTAGGGGGCGACAACCTTCAAATGAAAAACTGTTTTTT.

The J gene is TRBJ1-2, the V gene TRBV19; unclear D gene. V was trimmed by 0 bases and J by 2 bases, leaving 16 bases between them. Germline CDR1 is LNHDA and CDR2 is SQIVND (reference sequence). The CDR3 loop spans 17 amino acids. CDR3 nucleotide sequence: TGTGCCAGTAGTATAGAAGGCGGGCTCACGGGAAACTATGGCTACACCTTC. The encoded protein is CASSIEGGLTGNYGYTF.

This chain joins TRBV5-4 and TRBJ2-3; 9 nucleotides line up with TRBD1. CDR1 is SGHNT and CDR2 is YYREEE in the germline V gene (reference sequence). V lost 5 bases and J lost 3; bases outside the gene matches: 10. CDR3 size: 16 residues. This chain's CDR3 is CASRLGGDRATDTQYF. Here the CDR3 DNA reads TGTGCCAGCAGACTGGGGGGGGACAGGGCAACAGATACGCAGTATTTT.

The chain recombines TRBV5-1 with TRBJ1-1; tentatively, D is TRBD1 (5 bases). Trimming shortened V by 2 bases and J by 0 bases, and 11 bases separated the two germline ends. CDR3 size: 15 residues. From germline, CDR1 is SGHRS and CDR2 YFSETQ. The CDR3 protein is CASSFGDRMNTEAFF. The CDR3 nucleotides read TGCGCCAGCAGCTTCGGGGACCGGATGAACACTGAAGCTTTCTTT.

The rearrangement joins TRBV19 to TRBJ1-3; D not resolved. Trimming took off 1 base at V and 6 bases at J, with 16 bases between the two ends. This CDR3 spans 16 amino acids. Germline lookup yields CDR1 LNHDA and CDR2 SQIVND (reference sequence). This chain's CDR3 is CASSIATERKKNTIYF. The CDR3 DNA sequence: TGTGCCAGTAGTATAGCAACGGAGAGAAAGAAAAACACCATATATTTT.